The 30 T cell receptor beta chains in this list originate from one sample, sequenced in a study of tissue T cells after allogeneic stem cell transplantation. Sequenced by immunoSEQ multiplex PCR; TCRdb stores in-frame clones only, minus some. The sample includes over 45,000 clones, about three quarters seen only once; the top ten take approximately 0.59%. The sample was sorted cells pooled from one or two spleens. The receptors derive from a pool of C57BL/6 mice in good health.

Notes on this clone: Germline and genes here are mouse. The CDR3 extends 1 residue past the end of the read, so its final part is completed from the germline J gene. The rearrangement joins TRBV29 to TRBJ1-6; D is ambiguous. TRBJ1-6 is filed as an ORF, its function uncertain. The CDR3 length is 12 residues. The germline V gene has CDR1 MSHET and CDR2 SYDVDS. Trimming pared 2 bases from V and 6 bases from J, leaving 2 bases between. CDR3 amino acids: CASSLGNSPLYF. Partial CDR3 DNA: TGTGCTAGCAGTTTAGGTAATTCGCCCCTCTAC.

This clone occurred a few times. The gene names given are mouse names. The CDR3 end is not reached by the read, which stops 1 residue before it; the germline J gene fills it in. The rearrangement joins TRBV13-1 to TRBJ2-5; D possibly uses TRBD1 or TRBD2 (6 bases each). The germline V and J ends were trimmed by 2 bases and 5 bases, with 12 bases remaining between them. The CDR3 loop spans 14 amino acids. CDR1 NSHNY and CDR2 SYGAGN come from the germline V gene. Here the CDR3 reads CASSDGGAGDTQYF. Incomplete CDR3 DNA: TGTGCCAGCAGTGACGGGGGCGCGGGAGACACCCAGTAC.

For this clone: The gene names here belong to mouse. The DNA ends 1 residue before the CDR3 does, and the rest of the CDR3 is filled in from the germline J gene. The chain is built from TRBV3 and TRBJ1-5; D is possibly TRBD1 (5 bases). CDR3 size: 13 residues. Trimming pared 3 bases from V and 6 bases from J, leaving 9 bases between. Germline V gene sequence: CDR1 SNHLY, CDR2 FYNGKV (reference sequence). This chain's CDR3 is CASSFGTPQAPLF. CDR3 bases read: TGTGCCAGCAGCTTTGGGACGCCCCAGGCTCCGCTT. Using reference TRBV3 and TRBJ1-5 for the parts outside the CDR3, the full variable domain is GPKVLQIPSHQIIDMGQMVTLNCDPVSNHLYFYWYKQILGQQMEFLVNFYNGKVMEKSKLFKDQFSVERPDGSYFTLKIQPTALEDSAVYFCASSFGTPQAPLFGEGTRLSVL.

As for this clone: The listed genes are named as in mouse. The read terminates 1 residue before the CDR3 end, so the remaining end is supplied by the germline J gene. V gene TRBV13-2 combines with J gene TRBJ2-1; D is undetermined. V was cut by 0 bases and J by 4 bases, with 8 bases left in between. Per the germline V gene, CDR1 is NNHNN and CDR2 is SYGAGS (reference sequence). This CDR3 region has 14 residues. Partial CDR3 DNA: TGTGCCAGCGGTGATGCGGGCTGGTATGCTGAGCAGTTC. This encodes CASGDAGWYAEQF. From start to end, the CDR3 is CASGDAGWYAEQFF.

A word on this clone: Gene labels here are mouse ones. The CDR3 goes on 1 residue after the read ends, and that part is filled in from the germline J gene. The chain has TRBV13-2 and TRBJ2-5; D might be TRBD2 (6 bases). Trimming took off 1 base at V and 3 bases at J, with 12 bases between the two ends. CDR1 and CDR2 from the germline V gene are NNHNN and SYGAGS (reference sequence). The CDR3 runs 15 residues. CDR3 bases read: TGTGCCAGCGGTGATTCCCCCTGGGGTCAAGACACCCAGTAC. Protein sequence: CASGDSPWGQDTQY. The full CDR3 sequence reads CASGDSPWGQDTQYF.

A note on this clone: Germline and genes: mouse. The sequenced part of the CDR3 DNA is TGTGCCAGGACAGGGGGCGCTGAGCAGTTC. Protein product: CARTGGAEQF. The complete CDR3 protein is CARTGGAEQFF. The V gene is TRBV19, the J gene TRBJ2-1; 10 bases match TRBD1. The DNA ends 1 residue before the CDR3 does, and the rest of the CDR3 is filled in from the germline J gene. The V gene's germline CDR1 is FNHDT and CDR2 SITEND (reference sequence). V dropped 8 bases and J dropped 7; count of bases not matched to a gene: 0. This CDR3 is 11 amino acids long.

Regarding this clone: Genes and germline come from the mouse. The CDR3 goes on 1 residue after the read ends, and that part is filled in from the germline J gene. The chain recombines TRBV4 with TRBJ2-7, with 7 bases identical to TRBD2. The CDR3 runs 12 residues. V lost 5 bases and J lost 4; bases outside the gene matches: 2. Germline V CDR1 and CDR2: LGHDT, YNNKQL (reference sequence). CDR3: CASSLTGYEQYF. The sequenced part of the CDR3 DNA is TGTGCCAGCAGCCTGACTGGGTATGAACAGTAC.

To note about this clone: Each gene name is a mouse one. Read sequence stops 1 residue before the CDR3 end, and the germline J gene provides the missing end. This chain links TRBV24 with TRBJ1-3; maybe TRBD1 (5 bases). CDR3 length: 15 amino acids. Germline V CDR1 and CDR2: KGHTA, FRNEEI. The germline V and J ends were trimmed by 0 bases and 3 bases, with 9 bases remaining between them. The CDR3 sequence is CASSLYMGVGNTLYF. CDR3 DNA (partial): TGTGCCAGCAGTCTGTATATGGGGGTTGGAAATACGCTCTAT.

As for this clone: Mouse gene names apply. The CDR3 is cut off 1 residue early in the read; its end comes from the germline J gene. The chain uses TRBV3 and TRBJ1-2; D is ambiguous. The CDR3 sequence is 13 residues long. Germline V gene sequence: CDR1 SNHLY, CDR2 FYNGKV (reference sequence). Trimming removed 1 base at V and 0 bases at J, with 3 bases between. This CDR3 reads CASSLDTNSDYTF. The sequenced CDR3 bases are TGTGCCAGCAGCTTAGACACAAACTCCGACTACACC. The whole variable domain, remainder taken from reference TRBV3 and TRBJ1-2, is GPKVLQIPSHQIIDMGQMVTLNCDPVSNHLYFYWYKQILGQQMEFLVNFYNGKVMEKSKLFKDQFSVERPDGSYFTLKIQPTALEDSAVYFCASSLDTNSDYTFGSGTRLLVI.

Remarks on this clone: Gene names and germline refer to mouse. This sample includes further DNA sequences coding for the same CDR3. This CDR3 is CASSQEGGANTGQLYF. The sequenced part of the CDR3 DNA is TGTGCCAGCAGCCAAGAGGGGGGAGCAAACACCGGGCAGCTCTAC. The gene calls are TRBV2 and TRBJ2-2, with a possible D match to TRBD2 (6 bases). Read data end 1 residue before the CDR3 end; the end is taken from the germline J gene. CDR3 length: 16 amino acids. V dropped 0 bases and J dropped 0 bases, with 8 bases sitting between them. Germline CDR1 LGHNA, CDR2 YSYQKL.

A single count supports this clone. The genes are named according to mouse. The read halts 1 residue ahead of the CDR3 end, with the missing end drawn from the germline J gene. The chain employs TRBV5 and TRBJ2-2; 11 positions agree with TRBD2. Germline CDR1 LGHNA, CDR2 YNLKQL (reference sequence). This CDR3 is 16 amino acids long. V gave up 4 bases and J gave up 2 bases; unmatched junction bases: 3. The CDR3 DNA, read in part, is TGTGCCAGCAGCCCGGACTGGGGGGCCAACACCGGGCAGCTCTAC. Its translation is CASSPDWGANTGQLY. The entire CDR3 sequence reads CASSPDWGANTGQLYF.

With respect to this clone: The gene names given are mouse names. The CDR3 extends 1 residue past the end of the read, so its final part is completed from the germline J gene. The V and J genes are TRBV13-2 and TRBJ2-5, with 11 nucleotides matching TRBD1. The CDR3 is 14 amino acids. V gave up 3 bases and J gave up 5 bases; unmatched junction bases: 2. From germline, CDR1 is NNHNN and CDR2 SYGAGS (reference sequence). Incomplete CDR3 DNA: TGTGCCAGCGGTGGGGACAGGGGGAGAGACACCCAGTAC. It codes for CASGGDRGRDTQY. The CDR3 in full is CASGGDRGRDTQYF.

In regard to this clone: Gene names denote mouse genes. The read falls 1 residue short of the CDR3 end, and the missing part is taken from the germline J gene. The chain joins TRBV15 to TRBJ2-3; D not resolved. The length of the CDR3 is 13 residues. The germline V gene encodes CDR1 SGHND and CDR2 FRSKSL. Deletions cut 3 bases from V and 3 bases from J, with 7 bases between. Partial CDR3 DNA: TGTGCCAGCAGTTTGGGCGAGGCAGAAACGCTGTAT. It codes for CASSLGEAETLY. The full-length CDR3 reads as CASSLGEAETLYF.

This clone has a handful of counts. Genes and germline come from the mouse. The read gets to within 1 residue of the CDR3 end, and the germline J gene fills in the rest. The V call is TRBV3, the J call TRBJ2-7, with TRBD2 matching 8 bases. The trim removed 3 bases at V and 7 bases at J, leaving 8 bases unmatched. Germline V gene lookup returns CDR1 SNHLY and CDR2 FYNGKV (reference sequence). The length of the CDR3 is 14 residues. The CDR3 bases that were read are TGTGCCAGCAGCTTGAGGGGGGGGGCGCGGGAACAGTAC. Translating it yields CASSLRGGAREQY. The CDR3, in full, reads CASSLRGGAREQYF.

As concerns this clone: Germline and genes here are mouse. Read sequence stops 1 residue before the CDR3 end, and the germline J gene provides the missing end. The chain combines TRBV2 with TRBJ1-2; 10 bases match TRBD1. Per the germline V gene, CDR1 is LGHNA and CDR2 is YSYQKL. This CDR3 is built from 15 residues. With V trimmed by 2 bases and J by 3 bases, 3 bases remained unmatched. CDR3 DNA (partial): TGTGCCAGCAGCCAATCCGGGACAGGGGACTCCGACTACACC. Its protein is CASSQSGTGDSDYT. The whole CDR3 region reads CASSQSGTGDSDYTF.

To note about this clone: The genes are named according to mouse. Sequencing ends 1 residue short of the CDR3 end; the germline J gene provides the rest. This rearrangement joins TRBV13-2 to TRBJ2-4, with a weak D call TRBD1 (6 bases). This CDR3 is 15 amino acids long. V lost 1 base to trimming and J lost 2 bases, with 11 bases between them. The germline V gene has CDR1 NNHNN and CDR2 SYGAGS (reference sequence). The sequenced part of the CDR3 DNA is TGTGCCAGCGGTGATCCAGGGGAAGATCAAAACACCTTGTAC. Its protein is CASGDPGEDQNTLY. The whole CDR3 protein reads CASGDPGEDQNTLYF.

On this clone itself: Gene names refer to mouse genes. This CDR3 reads CASSRGLGGHSAETLYF. CDR3 DNA (partial): TGTGCCAGCAGCCGCGGACTGGGGGGGCATAGTGCAGAAACGCTGTAT. The V call is TRBV4, the J call TRBJ2-3, with 13 bases that match TRBD2. The read is 1 residue too short to cover the CDR3 end, so that end is filled in from the germline J gene. The V and J ends lost 5 bases and 0 bases, in that order; junction bases with no gene match: 5. CDR1 and CDR2 (germline): LGHDT, YNNKQL (reference sequence). This CDR3 is 17 amino acids long.

As concerns this clone: Gene names and germline match the mouse. The read comes to an end 1 residue before the CDR3 does, leaving the germline J gene to fill in the end. V is TRBV31 and J is TRBJ2-1, with a tentative D call TRBD1 (5 bases). CDR1 is GKSSPN, CDR2 SITVG, per germline. CDR3 size: 14 residues. V was cut by 0 bases and J by 6 bases, with 12 bases left in between. The CDR3 DNA, read in part, is TGTGCCTGGAGTCTTGAGGGGAAGGGTGCTGAGCAGTTC. It encodes CAWSLEGKGAEQF. The full CDR3 protein is CAWSLEGKGAEQFF.

With respect to this clone: Gene names and germline refer to mouse. From the germline J gene comes the end of the CDR3, since the read stops 1 residue before it. The V and J genes are TRBV16 and TRBJ2-7; 12 positions match TRBD2. CDR1 and CDR2 (germline): SGHSA, FRNQAP. This CDR3 spans 15 amino acids. V lost 3 bases and J lost 2; bases outside the gene matches: 2. The CDR3 here is CASSFDWGGAYEQYF. Incomplete CDR3 DNA: TGTGCAAGCAGCTTTGACTGGGGGGGCGCCTATGAACAGTAC.

In regard to this clone: Genes and germline are mouse. The CDR3 goes on 1 residue after the read ends, and that part is filled in from the germline J gene. The chain employs TRBV26 and TRBJ2-5, with D perhaps matching TRBD1 or TRBD2 (5 bases each). Trimming took off 4 bases at V and 2 bases at J, with 7 bases between the two ends. The CDR3 covers 13 residues. The V gene's germline CDR1 is KGHPV and CDR2 FQNQEV (reference sequence). The CDR3 region is CASSQGTQDTQYF. The CDR3 DNA, read in part, is TGTGCCAGCAGTCAGGGGACCCAAGACACCCAGTAC.

Turning to this clone: Each gene name is a mouse one. The read gets to within 1 residue of the CDR3 end, and the germline J gene fills in the rest. The rearrangement joins TRBV1 to TRBJ1-1; 7 positions match TRBD1. This CDR3 is built from 14 residues. In germline, CDR1 is NSQYPW, CDR2 LRSPGD (reference sequence). J lost 3 bases, V lost 4 bases, and 5 bases had no gene match. The CDR3 loop is CTCSVNRGDTEVFF. CDR3 bases read: TGCACCTGCAGTGTAAACAGGGGAGACACAGAAGTCTTC.

A note on this clone: These gene names are mouse names. The CDR3 end falls 1 residue outside the read, so it is completed with the germline J gene. The chain links TRBV2 to TRBJ2-1, with 8 positions matching TRBD2. The trim removed 0 bases at V and 2 bases at J, leaving 3 bases unmatched. Germline lookup yields CDR1 LGHNA and CDR2 YSYQKL. The CDR3 spans 16 residues. Partial CDR3 DNA: TGTGCCAGCAGCCAAGACTGGGGGGCCTACTATGCTGAGCAGTTC. Translating gives CASSQDWGAYYAEQF. The full CDR3 sequence reads CASSQDWGAYYAEQFF.

On this clone itself: Genes and germline come from the mouse. The CDR3 extends 1 residue past the end of the read, so its final part is completed from the germline J gene. The V gene is TRBV13-1, the J gene TRBJ2-7; TRBD2 agrees at 10 bases. Germline CDR1 and CDR2: NSHNY and SYGAGN. V lost 9 bases to trimming and J lost 7 bases; unmatched junction nucleotides: 7. The CDR3 extends over 12 amino acids. The CDR3 loop reads CATLTGGREQYF. Partial CDR3 DNA: TGTGCCACCCTGACTGGGGGGAGAGAACAGTAC.

Concerning this clone itself: Gene labels here are mouse ones. Read sequence stops 1 residue before the CDR3 end, and the germline J gene provides the missing end. V is TRBV13-3 and J is TRBJ1-6; no definite D call. Being an ORF, TRBJ1-6 has a function that is uncertain. The CDR3 runs 15 residues. V was trimmed by 2 bases and J by 0 bases, leaving 6 bases between them. Germline assignment: CDR1 NNHDY and CDR2 SYVADS. CDR3 bases read: TGTGCCAGCAGTGACAAATCTTCCTATAATTCGCCCCTCTAC. It specifies CASSDKSSYNSPLY. The whole CDR3 sequence is CASSDKSSYNSPLYF.

Regarding this clone: The genes and germline here are from mouse. Sequencing ends 1 residue short of the CDR3 end; the germline J gene provides the rest. The chain combines TRBV19 with TRBJ1-6; 9 bases are a match to TRBD1. TRBJ1-6 has ORF status, its function being uncertain. CDR3 size: 14 residues. V lost 3 bases to trimming and J lost 6 bases; unmatched junction nucleotides: 1. Germline CDR1 and CDR2: FNHDT and SITEND (reference sequence). The part of the CDR3 DNA that was read is TGTGCCAGCAGTAAGGACAGGGGTAATTCGCCCCTCTAC. Amino acids: CASSKDRGNSPLY. The complete CDR3 protein is CASSKDRGNSPLYF.

Worth noting for this clone: The genes and germline here are from mouse. The CDR3 loop reads CASSYRASQNTLYF. CDR3 bases read: TGTGCCAGCAGCTACAGGGCCAGTCAAAACACCTTGTAC. The chain has TRBV4 and TRBJ2-4; possible D gene TRBD1, 5 bases. Read coverage stops 1 residue before the CDR3 terminus; the germline J gene supplies the remainder. Trimming pared 3 bases from V and 0 bases from J, leaving 7 bases between. Germline assignment: CDR1 LGHDT and CDR2 YNNKQL (reference sequence). CDR3 size: 14 residues. The variable domain in full, completed from reference TRBV4 and TRBJ2-4, reads ETAVFQTPNYHVTQVGNEVSFNCKQTLGHDTMYWYKQDSKKLLKIMFSYNNKQLIVNETVPRRFSPQSSDKAHLNLRIKSVEPEDSAVYLCASSYRASQNTLYFGAGTRLSVL.

With regard to this clone: Gene names refer to mouse genes. The CDR3 end falls 1 residue outside the read, so it is completed with the germline J gene. The chain uses TRBV1 and TRBJ2-1, with 11 nucleotides matching TRBD1. Trimming took 4 bases from V and 3 from J; bases not matched to a gene: 2. The CDR3 sequence is 15 residues long. Germline V gene lookup returns CDR1 NSQYPW and CDR2 LRSPGD (reference sequence). The CDR3 sequence: CTCSGGQGAYAEQFF. The covered CDR3 bases are TGCACCTGCAGTGGTGGACAGGGGGCCTATGCTGAGCAGTTC.

In the case of this clone: The gene names given are mouse names. The read falls 1 residue short of the CDR3 end, and the missing part is taken from the germline J gene. This chain uses TRBV19 with TRBJ2-7; D is possibly TRBD2 (6 bases). CDR3 length equals 15 residues. Germline lookup yields CDR1 FNHDT and CDR2 SITEND (reference sequence). Trimming removed 0 bases at V and 0 bases at J, with 10 bases between. The CDR3 DNA, read in part, is TGTGCCAGCAGTATAGACTGGGAGAGCTCCTATGAACAGTAC. The encoded protein is CASSIDWESSYEQY. The full CDR3 is CASSIDWESSYEQYF.

Remarks on this clone: Here the gene names and germline are mouse. Coverage ceases 1 residue before the CDR3 finishes, and the germline J gene fills in the end. The V gene is TRBV19, the J gene TRBJ2-7, with 9 bases matching TRBD1. CDR1 is FNHDT, CDR2 SITEND, per germline (reference sequence). Trimming took 6 bases from V and 2 from J; bases not matched to a gene: 6. The CDR3 is 14 amino acids. CDR3 DNA, as far as it was read: TGTGCCAGCACCCCTCGGGACAGGGCCTATGAACAGTAC. This sequence encodes CASTPRDRAYEQY. The whole CDR3 protein reads CASTPRDRAYEQYF.

As to this clone: Mouse germline and gene names are used. The read terminates 1 residue ahead of where the CDR3 ends, so the germline J gene completes it. V gene TRBV2 combines with J gene TRBJ2-5; TRBD2 agrees at 9 bases. In germline, CDR1 is LGHNA, CDR2 YSYQKL. V was clipped by 5 bases and J by 1 base; unmatched bases: 1. The CDR3 length is 14 residues. CDR3 region: CASSRTGDQDTQYF. The CDR3 DNA, read in part, is TGTGCCAGCAGCAGGACTGGGGACCAAGACACCCAGTAC.